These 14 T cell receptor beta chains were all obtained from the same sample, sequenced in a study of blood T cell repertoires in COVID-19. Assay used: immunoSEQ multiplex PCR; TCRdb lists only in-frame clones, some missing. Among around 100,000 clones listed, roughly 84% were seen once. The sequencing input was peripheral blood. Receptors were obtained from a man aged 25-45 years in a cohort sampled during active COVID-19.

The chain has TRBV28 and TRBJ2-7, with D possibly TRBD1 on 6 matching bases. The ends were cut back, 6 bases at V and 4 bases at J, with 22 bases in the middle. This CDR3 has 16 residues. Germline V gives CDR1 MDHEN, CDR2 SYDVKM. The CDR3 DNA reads TGTGCCAGCAGCCAGGGGCCCATCACCCACCGGTACGAGCAGTACTTC. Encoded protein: CASSQGPITHRYEQYF.

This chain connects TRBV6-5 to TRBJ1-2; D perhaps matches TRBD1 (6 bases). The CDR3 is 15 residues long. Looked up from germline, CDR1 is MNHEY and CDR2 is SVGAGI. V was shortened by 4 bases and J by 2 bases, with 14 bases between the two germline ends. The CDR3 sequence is CASSSFGQTNYGYTF. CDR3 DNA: TGTGCCAGCAGTTCATTCGGACAGACGAACTATGGCTACACCTTC.

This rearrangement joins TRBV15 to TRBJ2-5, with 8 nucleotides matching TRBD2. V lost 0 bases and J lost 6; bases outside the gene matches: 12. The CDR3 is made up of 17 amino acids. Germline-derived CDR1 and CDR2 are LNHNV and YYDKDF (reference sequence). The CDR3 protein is CATSRDQSREGTKTQYF. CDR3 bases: TGTGCCACCAGCAGAGACCAGAGCCGGGAGGGGACGAAGACCCAGTACTTC.

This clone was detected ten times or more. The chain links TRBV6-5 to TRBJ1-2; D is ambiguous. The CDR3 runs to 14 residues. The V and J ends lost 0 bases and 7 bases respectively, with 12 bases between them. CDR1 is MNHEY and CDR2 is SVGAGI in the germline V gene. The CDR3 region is CASSYSEAPGGYTF. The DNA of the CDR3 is TGTGCCAGCAGTTACTCAGAGGCACCCGGTGGCTACACCTTC.

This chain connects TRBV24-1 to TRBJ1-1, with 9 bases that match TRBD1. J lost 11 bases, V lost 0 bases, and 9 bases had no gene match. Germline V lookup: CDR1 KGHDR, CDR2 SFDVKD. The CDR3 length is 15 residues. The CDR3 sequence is CATSDLQRRTGEAFF. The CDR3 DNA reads TGTGCCACCAGTGATTTGCAGCGGCGGACAGGGGAGGCTTTCTTT.

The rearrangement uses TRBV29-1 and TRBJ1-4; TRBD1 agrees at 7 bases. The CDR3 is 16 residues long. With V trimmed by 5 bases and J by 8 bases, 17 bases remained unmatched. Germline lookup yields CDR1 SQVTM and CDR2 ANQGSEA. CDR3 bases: TGCAGCGTTATCTTTAGGGGGCAGGGGTCTTGGGAAAAACTGTTTTTT. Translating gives CSVIFRGQGSWEKLFF.

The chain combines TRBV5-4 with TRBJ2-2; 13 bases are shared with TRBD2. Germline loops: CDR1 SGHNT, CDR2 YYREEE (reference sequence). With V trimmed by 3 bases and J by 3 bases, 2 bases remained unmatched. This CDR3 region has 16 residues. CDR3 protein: CASSWGLAGHTGELFF. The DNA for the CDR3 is TGTGCCAGCAGCTGGGGACTAGCGGGGCACACCGGGGAGCTGTTTTTT.

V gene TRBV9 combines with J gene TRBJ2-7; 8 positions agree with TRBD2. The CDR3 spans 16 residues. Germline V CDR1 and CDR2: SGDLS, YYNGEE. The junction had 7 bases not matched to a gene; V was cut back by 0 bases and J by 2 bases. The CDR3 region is CASSVDPGTRPYEQYF. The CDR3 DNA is TGTGCCAGCAGCGTAGATCCGGGGACTAGACCCTACGAGCAGTACTTC.

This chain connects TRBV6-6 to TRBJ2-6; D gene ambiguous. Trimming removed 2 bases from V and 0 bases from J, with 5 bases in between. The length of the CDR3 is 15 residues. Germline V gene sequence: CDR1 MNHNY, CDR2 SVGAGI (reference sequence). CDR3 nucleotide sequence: TGTGCCAGCAGTTACGCGGACTCTGGGGCCAACGTCCTGACTTTC. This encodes CASSYADSGANVLTF.

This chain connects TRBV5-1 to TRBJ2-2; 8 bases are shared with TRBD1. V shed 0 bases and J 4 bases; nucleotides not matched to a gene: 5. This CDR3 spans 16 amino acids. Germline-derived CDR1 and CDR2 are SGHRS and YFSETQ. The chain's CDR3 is CASSLATGEVTGELFF. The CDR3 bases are TGCGCCAGCAGCTTGGCGACAGGGGAGGTCACCGGGGAGCTGTTTTTT.

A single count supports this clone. CDR3 protein: CASSLAPGIGYEQYF. The CDR3 nucleotides are TGTGCCAGCAGCTTAGCTCCCGGGATAGGCTACGAGCAGTACTTC. The V call is TRBV7-8, the J call TRBJ2-7; D possibly corresponds to TRBD2 (5 bases). Trimming pared 0 bases from V and 3 bases from J, leaving 12 bases between. Germline CDR1 and CDR2: SGHVS and FQNEAQ. The CDR3 contains 15 residues.

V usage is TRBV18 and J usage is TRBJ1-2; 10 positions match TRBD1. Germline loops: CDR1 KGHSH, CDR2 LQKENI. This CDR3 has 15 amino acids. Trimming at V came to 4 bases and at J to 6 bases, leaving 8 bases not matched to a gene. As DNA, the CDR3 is TGTGCCAGCTCACTAGGGACAGGGGACATGAATGGCTACACCTTC. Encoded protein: CASSLGTGDMNGYTF. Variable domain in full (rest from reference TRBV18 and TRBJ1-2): NAGVMQNPRHLVRRRGQEARLRCSPMKGHSHVYWYRQLPEEGLKFMVYLQKENIIDESGMPKERFSAEFPKEGPSILRIQQVVRGDSAAYFCASSLGTGDMNGYTFGSGTRLTVV.

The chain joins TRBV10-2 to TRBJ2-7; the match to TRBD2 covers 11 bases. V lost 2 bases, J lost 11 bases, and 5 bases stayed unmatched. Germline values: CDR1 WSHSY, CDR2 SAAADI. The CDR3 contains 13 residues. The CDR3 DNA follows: TGCGCCAGCAGTGAGGAGACTAGCGGGGTCAAGTACTTC. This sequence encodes CASSEETSGVKYF.

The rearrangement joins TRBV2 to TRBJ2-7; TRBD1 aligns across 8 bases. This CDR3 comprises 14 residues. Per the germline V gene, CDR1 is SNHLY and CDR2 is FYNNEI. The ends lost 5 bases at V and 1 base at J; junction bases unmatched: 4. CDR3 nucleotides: TGTGCCAGCAGTAGGACAGGGAAATCCTACGAGCAGTACTTC. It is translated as CASSRTGKSYEQYF.